This section outlines one T cell receptor (beta chain) sequence together with its context. The target antigen is unknown. The record originates from a study of chemoradiotherapy in HPV16-positive cancers. Study-wide points: Better recurrence-free survival went with HPV-responsive T-cell expansion in HPV16-positive patients.

Some clones are missing from TCRdb's copy, which holds only in-frame ones; the method was immunoSEQ multiplex PCR. Altogether under 400 clones are present, 80% to 95% being singletons, with the ten largest covering approximately 7%. The ends were cut back, 4 bases at V and 2 bases at J, with 14 bases in the middle. The CDR3 sequence is 15 residues long. Germline assignment: CDR1 KGHSH and CDR2 LQKENI. The chain recombines TRBV18 with TRBJ1-2; D is uncertain. The sequence derives from a human donor with HPV-associated anogenital cancer. The source material was tumor tissue, sampled from a patient who underwent chemoradiotherapy. CDR3 amino acids: CASSLLGTYNYGYTF. As DNA, the CDR3 is TGTGCCAGCTCACTCCTGGGCACGTACAACTATGGCTACACCTTC.